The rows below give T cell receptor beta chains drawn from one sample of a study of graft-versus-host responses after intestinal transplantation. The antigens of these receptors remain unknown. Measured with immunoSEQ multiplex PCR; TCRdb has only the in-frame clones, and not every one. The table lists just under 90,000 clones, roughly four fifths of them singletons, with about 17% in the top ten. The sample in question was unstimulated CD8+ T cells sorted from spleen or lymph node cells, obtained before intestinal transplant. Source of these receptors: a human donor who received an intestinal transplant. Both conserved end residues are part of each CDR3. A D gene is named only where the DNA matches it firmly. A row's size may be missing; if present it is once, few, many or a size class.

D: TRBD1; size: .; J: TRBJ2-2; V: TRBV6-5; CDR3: CASSLGQGNTGELFF; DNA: TGTGCCAGCAGTCTTGGACAGGGGAACACCGGGGAGCTGTTTTTT
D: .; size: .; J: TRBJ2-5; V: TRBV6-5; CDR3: CASSYSAAQGETQYF; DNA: TGTGCCAGCAGTTATTCGGCGGCGCAGGGGGAGACCCAGTACTTC
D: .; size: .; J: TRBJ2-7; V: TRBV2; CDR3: CASRDNSYEQYF; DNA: TGTGCCAGCCGAGACAACTCCTACGAGCAGTACTTC
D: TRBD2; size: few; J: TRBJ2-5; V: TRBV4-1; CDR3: CASSRVVAGGQETQYF; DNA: TGCGCCAGCAGCCGGGTGGTAGCGGGAGGCCAGGAGACCCAGTACTTC
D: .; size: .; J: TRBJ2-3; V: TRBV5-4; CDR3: CASSSVGAALTDTQYF; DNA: TGTGCCAGCAGCTCTGTGGGGGCCGCCCTCACAGATACGCAGTATTTT
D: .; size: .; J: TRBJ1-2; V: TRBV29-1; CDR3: CSVVNGDYGYTF; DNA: TGCAGCGTTGTTAACGGGGACTATGGCTACACCTTC
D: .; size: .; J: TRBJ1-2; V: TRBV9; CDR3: CASSPPTAYYGYTF; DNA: TGTGCCAGCAGCCCGCCGACAGCTTACTATGGCTACACCTTC
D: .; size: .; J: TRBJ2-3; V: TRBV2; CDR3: CASSQGTGTDTQYF; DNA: TGTGCCAGCAGCCAAGGGACGGGCACAGATACGCAGTATTTT
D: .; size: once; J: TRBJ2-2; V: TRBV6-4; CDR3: CASSEDSPNTGELFF; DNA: TGTGCCAGCAGTGAGGACTCTCCGAACACCGGGGAGCTGTTTTTT
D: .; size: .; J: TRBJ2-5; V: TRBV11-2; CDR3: CASSPPAVQTQYF; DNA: TGTGCCAGCAGCCCCCCAGCAGTGCAGACCCAGTACTTC
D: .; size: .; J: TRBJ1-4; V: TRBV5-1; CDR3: CASSPGGAATGEKLFF; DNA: TGCGCCAGCAGCCCTGGAGGTGCCGCCACGGGGGAAAAACTGTTTTTT
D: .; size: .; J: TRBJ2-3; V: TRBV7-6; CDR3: CASSLARASTDTQYF; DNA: TGTGCCAGCAGCTTAGCCCGGGCCAGCACAGATACGCAGTATTTT
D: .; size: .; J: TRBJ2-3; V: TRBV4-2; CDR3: CASSQDPGTFTDTQYF; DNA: TGTGCCAGCAGCCAAGATCCGGGGACTTTCACAGATACGCAGTATTTT
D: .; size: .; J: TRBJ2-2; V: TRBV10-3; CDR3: CAISEANTGELFF; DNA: TGTGCCATCAGTGAGGCTAACACCGGGGAGCTGTTTTTT
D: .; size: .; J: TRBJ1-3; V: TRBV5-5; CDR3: CASSPPWEYSSGNTIYF; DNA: TGTGCCAGCAGCCCCCCTTGGGAGTATAGTTCTGGAAACACCATATATTTT
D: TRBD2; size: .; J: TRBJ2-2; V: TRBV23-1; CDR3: CASSHSSLAGGDTGELFF; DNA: TGCGCCAGCAGTCACTCTTCTCTAGCGGGAGGAGACACCGGGGAGCTGTTTTTT
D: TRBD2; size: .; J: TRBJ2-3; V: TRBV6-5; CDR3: CASKREGATDTQYF; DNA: TGTGCCAGCAAGAGGGAGGGCGCCACAGATACGCAGTATTTT
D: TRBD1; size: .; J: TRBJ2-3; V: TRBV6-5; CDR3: CASSPGQGRFHTQYF; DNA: TGTGCCAGCAGTCCCGGACAGGGAAGGTTTCATACGCAGTATTTT
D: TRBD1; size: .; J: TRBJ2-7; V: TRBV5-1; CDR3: CASSLAVATGGDEQYF; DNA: TGCGCCAGCAGCTTGGCCGTGGCGACAGGGGGCGACGAGCAGTACTTC
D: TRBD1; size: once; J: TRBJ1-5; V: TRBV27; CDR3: CASRGTDSNQPQHF; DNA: TGTGCCAGCAGAGGGACAGATAGCAATCAGCCCCAGCATTTT
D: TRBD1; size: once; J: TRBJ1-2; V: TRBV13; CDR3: CASSLERSINNRGGGYTF; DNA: TGTGCCAGCAGCTTAGAGCGCTCGATTAACAACAGGGGCGGTGGCTACACCTTC
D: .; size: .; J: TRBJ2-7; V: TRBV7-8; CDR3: CASSSSQGREQYF; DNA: TGTGCCAGCAGCTCCTCACAGGGCCGCGAGCAGTACTTC
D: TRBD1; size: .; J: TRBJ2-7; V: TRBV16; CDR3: CASSQYGTEGEQYF; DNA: TGTGCCAGCAGCCAATACGGGACAGAGGGAGAGCAGTACTTC
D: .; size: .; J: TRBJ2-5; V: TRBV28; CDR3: CASSFGGAQETQYF; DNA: TGTGCCAGCAGTTTTGGGGGGGCCCAAGAGACCCAGTACTTC
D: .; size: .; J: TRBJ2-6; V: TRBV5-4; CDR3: CASSLQGAGANVLTF; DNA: TGTGCCAGCAGCTTGCAAGGGGCAGGGGCCAACGTCCTGACTTTC
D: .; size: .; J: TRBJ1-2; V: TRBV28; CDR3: CASSLVGGPPSGDGYTF; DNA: TGTGCCAGCAGTTTAGTGGGAGGGCCGCCGAGTGGGGATGGCTACACCTTC
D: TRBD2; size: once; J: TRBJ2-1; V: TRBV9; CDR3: CASSAPGGPGTSGGGQFF; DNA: TGTGCCAGCAGCGCGCCCGGCGGGCCCGGGACTAGCGGGGGTGGGCAGTTCTTC
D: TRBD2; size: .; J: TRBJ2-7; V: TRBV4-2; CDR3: CASSSPGTSGRNFYEQYF; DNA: TGTGCCAGCAGCTCTCCCGGGACTAGCGGGCGCAACTTCTACGAGCAGTACTTC
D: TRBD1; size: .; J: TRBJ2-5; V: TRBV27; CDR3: CASSRVRTGEGETQYF; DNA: TGTGCCAGCAGTCGAGTCCGGACAGGGGAGGGGGAGACCCAGTACTTC
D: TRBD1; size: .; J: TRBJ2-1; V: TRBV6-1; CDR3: CAIPDQGDYNEQFF; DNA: TGTGCCATCCCCGATCAGGGGGACTACAATGAGCAGTTCTTC
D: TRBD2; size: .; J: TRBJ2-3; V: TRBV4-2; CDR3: CASSQVLTLPALAGVPTDTQYF; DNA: TGTGCCAGCAGCCAAGTCCTCACCCTCCCTGCCCTAGCGGGGGTCCCGACAGATACGCAGTATTTT
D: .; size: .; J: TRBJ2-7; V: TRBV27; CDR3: CASSLGGDYEQYF; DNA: TGTGCCAGCAGTTTGGGGGGTGACTACGAGCAGTACTTC